This T cell receptor (beta chain) was captured by sequencing in a study of blood T cell repertoires in COVID-19. Concerning this clone: At one of its ends the junction is not consistent with the germline gene, which may arise from a read error.

Per germline, CDR1 KGHSH and CDR2 LQKENI. The CDR3 loop spans 13 amino acids. Only in-frame clones appear in the TCRdb table, and some are missing; sequencing was by immunoSEQ multiplex PCR. The sample contains fewer than 350,000 clones, roughly 89% of which appear only once. What was sequenced was PBMCs or T cells enriched from blood (not recorded which). The sequence was obtained from a woman aged 40 to 50 who had recovered from COVID-19. This chain joins TRBV18 and TRBJ2-1, with D perhaps matching TRBD1 (5 bases). CDR3 sequence: CASSRGSDNEQFF. In DNA form, the CDR3 reads TGTGCCAGCTCACGGGGCTCCGACAATGAGCAGTTCTTC.